This T cell receptor beta chain was sequenced during a study of cytomegalovirus exposure and HLA in healthy donors. General study results and limits: There were some V segments, including TRBV6-2 and TRBV6-3, excluded as indistinguishable.

This CDR3 comprises 16 residues. Germline V gene data show CDR1 as MDHEN and CDR2 as SYDVKM. V lost 2 bases, J lost 1 base, and 14 bases lay in between. The PCR was carried out with 60 Vbeta primers and 13 Jbeta primers. The table came from immunoSEQ multiplex PCR; TCRdb's copy has only in-frame clones and leaves some out. The sample contains 130,000 or so clones, 65% to 80% of which appear only once. Comments on this clone: Its antigen is not known.

The receptor comes from a male donor in good health and CMV-seropositive. The chain employs TRBV28 and TRBJ1-1; no firm D call. Material for sequencing was PBMCs. CDR3 in amino acids: CASSLGREGPNTEAFF. The CDR3, as DNA: TGTGCCAGCAGTTTAGGTCGGGAGGGCCCGAACACTGAAGCTTTCTTT.